The entry below describes one TCR beta chain. The specificity of this receptor is unknown. A distance of 7 bases separates the germline ends of V and J, which lose 4 bases and 4 bases respectively. The CDR3, cysteine through phenylalanine, is 11 amino acids long. The entry retains the CDR3 DNA only, 33 bases that are in frame from base 1. The CDR1 and CDR2 encoded by the germline V gene (reference sequence) are GTSNPN and SVGIG. This specimen belongs to a study of cytomegalovirus exposure and HLA in healthy donors (dated 2017 in TCRdb). The study in broad terms: In an earlier analysis of several hundred of the donors, 276 Gb of sequence data and some 120 million unique TCR beta sequences from about 190 million T cells were reported. Roughly 300 gigabases of sequencing data and around 90 million unique TCR sequences made up an early release that covered over 550 HLA-typed donors. Of the approximately 400 genotyped donors, over 80% were placed in the genetic ancestry cluster associated with self-reported Caucasian donors. The study aimed to test whether signatures of past pathogen exposure could be identified by cataloging public T cell receptors. The study profiled the T cell repertoires of approximately 700 subjects by immunosequencing and related them to cytomegalovirus serostatus. Along with the approximately 700-subject first cohort, a separate validation cohort of over a hundred different subjects was used. To predict cytomegalovirus infection status, the study brought together high-throughput TCR immunosequencing, statistical association of individual TCRs with disease status, and machine learning. A later analysis re-analyzed previously published TCR beta repertoires from approximately 670 donors and added high-resolution HLA genotyping to study TCR occurrence patterns. Rather than drawing on any new phenotypic data, the later analysis identified candidate immune exposures from TCR beta sequences and the way those sequences occurred across donors. To decide whether each TCR beta V gene segment behaved as functional or pseudogenic, an earlier analysis of approximately 600 of the donors relied on high-throughput TCR beta sequencing. Donor age, sex, ethnicity and CMV serostatus were collected together with the repertoire data. Genome-wide SNP genotypes for about three fifths of the roughly 670 donors were used in a later genetic analysis, which treated that subset as a discovery cohort. Every repertoire in the discovery cohort had been generated on one and the same sequencing platform. Class I and class II HLA loci were covered by the typing at four-digit resolution. Typing coverage differed by locus: A, B, C, DRB1 and DQB1 were typed in roughly 629-630 donors, DQA1 in about 560, DPA1 in around 580, and DPB1 in roughly 470. A handful of DR-DQ haplotypes were treated as single units for association and clustering because of strong linkage in the cohort. Among some 400 genotyped donors of the cohort, an average of roughly 230,000 unique TCR beta nucleotide sequences was sequenced per donor, of which about 18% were non-productive.

In total, roughly 670 healthy bone marrow donors made up the cohort. At the time of sampling, every cohort member was nominally healthy, though immune exposures that went unrecorded were likely present. The donor was CMV seronegative and belonged to the group of around 400 seronegative cohort members. Every donor gave a peripheral blood sample, and the peripheral blood mononuclear cells from that sample were used for TCR beta sequencing. Genomic DNA extraction from the blood cell samples was performed with the Qiagen DNeasy Blood Extraction Kit. What the authors observed across the whole study: A total of 150 to 200 TCR beta chains were listed by the study as associated with cytomegalovirus. Presence/absence analyses assumed roughly uniform sequencing depth across donors, an assumption that may not hold. This cohort had only TCR beta chains sequenced, and the lack of alpha or paired-chain data limited which features could be detected. Because HLA typing was missing for some donors at each locus, association tests included only the typed subset. In vitro tests confirmed that a few of the cytomegalovirus-associated TCR beta chains recognize cytomegalovirus antigens. Correlated functional status among segregating V segments might be attributable to linkage disequilibrium, but an unknown experimental factor could not be ruled out. Broadly in line with IMGT annotations, most TCR beta V segments showed up in productive rearrangements about 87% or about 30% of the time in an earlier analysis of some 590 of the donors. A group of highly shared sequence variants was considered likely to be a technical artifact of the sequencing pipeline. A later genetic analysis associated a missense DCLRE1C variant with V-gene and J-gene trimming of TCR beta chains, and an independent cohort replicated the association. Some IMGT-functional V segments, including TRBV6-2 and TRBV6-3, could not be told apart with the 87-base-pair reads, so those segments were excluded. Because counts were too low, about 15 rarely observed V segments, including chromosome 9 orphons, were left out of the earlier analysis of several hundred of the donors. According to the authors, the approach could potentially be generalized to other disease states and immunological phenotypes. CMV serostatus was the only immune exposure information available for the cohort. Across donors, most TCR sequences were observed very rarely, whereas some public TCRs were present in many individuals. A later genetic analysis reported fewer N-insertions in productive TCRs among donors in an Asian-associated ancestry cluster than the roughly 700-donor mean. In a later analysis, TCR association rates were found to vary across HLA loci, with the most associated TCRs seen for DRB1 alleles and the fewest for HLA-C alleles. A further reported finding was that TCR beta sequences accurately predicted the HLA-A and HLA-B alleles for most subjects in the first cohort. Assigning TCR associations to individual alleles was difficult when HLA alleles, especially DR and DQ, strongly co-occurred. Most CMV-associated TCR beta chains appeared to be HLA-restricted in a later analysis, and the HLA associations seemed to be driven largely by CMV exposure. Compared with equally common non-associated chains, HLA-associated TCR beta chains in a later analysis were more clonally expanded and had lower generation probabilities. Cytomegalovirus status was reported to be diagnosed by the classifier with high specificity and sensitivity in both the original and validation cohorts. In a later analysis, several top co-occurrence clusters were reported to appear linked to parvovirus B19, influenza, CMV and Epstein-Barr virus. In a later analysis, over 15,000 TCR beta sequences were associated with specific HLA alleles at a false discovery rate of 0.05.

The library came from the immunoSEQ multiplex PCR assay. For the multiplex PCR, a mixture combining 60 forward primers for TCR Vbeta segments and 13 reverse primers for TCR Jbeta segments was used. The CDR3 region of rearranged TCR beta genes was amplified from genomic DNA with a multiplex PCR assay. The Illumina HiSeq System was used to sequence the amplified TCR beta libraries as 87-base-pair reads. The study's own analysis went as follows. A later analysis tallied approximately 87 million unique TCR beta chains across the 650 to 750 repertoires, and around 10 million of those chains were shared by two or more donors. A nearest-neighbor algorithm error-corrected the raw reads and collapsed the reads into unique sequences, merging closely related sequences to remove PCR and sequencing errors. Alignment of CDR3 sequences to IMGT reference sequences was used to assign V, D and J gene segments. For a sequence to be retained, at least a six-nucleotide match to both a V gene segment and a J gene segment was required. Rearrangements were classified as productive when the CDR3 lacked stop codons and remained in frame with V and J, and all other rearrangements were classified as non-productive. Following IMGT convention, CDR3 was defined as the stretch from the second conserved V-encoded cysteine to the conserved J-encoded phenylalanine. The earlier analysis of about 590 of the donors excluded sequences that lacked an unambiguous match to a single V gene segment. An earlier analysis of a few hundred of the donors called V segments functional above 56.7% productive rearrangements and segregating when the between-donor standard deviation exceeded 5%. A statistical classification framework was built to diagnose cytomegalovirus status from the catalog of TCR beta chain sequences. In a later analysis, V and J genes were assigned by comparing TCR nucleotide sequences against IMGT/GENE-DB human TR gene sequences. A later analysis assigned CDR3 sequences and most-parsimonious VDJ recombination scenarios with the TCRdist pipeline. In a later analysis, each TCR beta chain was defined by its CDR3 amino acid sequence together with its V-gene family, and reads without a unique V-gene family were excluded. A later analysis removed nearly 600 highly shared, low-generation-probability nucleotide sequences to deal with suspected cross-contamination and a sequencing artifact. In a later analysis, a clonal expansion index for each public chain was calculated from normalized within-repertoire ranks of inferred template counts. A later analysis computed generation probabilities with a VDJ recombination model fitted to out-of-frame rearrangements, and checked the results against IGoR. In a later analysis, TCR-TCR, TCR-HLA and TCR-CMV co-occurrence was scored with hypergeometric tests, and a repertoire-size bias correction was applied to TCR pairs. False discovery rates were estimated in a later analysis by permuting HLA or CMV assignments 20 times. In a later analysis, co-occurring TCRs were grouped with DBSCAN, and TCRdist sequence similarity was added when clustering was performed within HLA-allele-positive subsets. Co-occurrence clustering excluded repertoires with fewer than 30,000 or more than 120,000 public chains, plus five with anomalous nucleotide sharing. In TCRdb, the immuneACCESS table is reduced to in-frame sequences with V and J assigned. These tables do not hold every clone; where another copy was compared, an unresolved V gene accounts for under half, and the others remain unexplained. V, J and clone size were drawn from that table, and D and trimming were deduced from the DNA. The sample table holds around 97,000 clones. The ten largest clones add up to 3.5% of the sample.

The chain employs TRBV30 and TRBJ1-1, with the D segment identity uncertain. Input material: PBMCs. This sequence was found in a man aged 40-49 years in good health and CMV-seronegative. The CDR3 region: CAWTEGTEAFF. The nucleotides are TGTGCCTGGACGGAGGGCACTGAAGCTTTCTTT. The CDR3 plus the reference TRBV30 and TRBJ1-1 genes for the other parts give the full variable domain: SQTIHQWPATLVQPVGSPLSLECTVEGTSNPNLYWYRQAAGRGLQLLFYSVGIGQISSEVPQNLSASRPQDRQFILSSKKLLLSDSGFYLCAWTEGTEAFFGQGTRLTVV.